What follows are 15 T cell receptor beta chains derived from one specimen sequenced in a study of CD8 T cells in ankylosing spondylitis. One entry per CDR3 protein results from TCRdb running MiXCR on the 5' RACE reads. This table holds around 280,000 distinct CDR3 sequences, 20% found once. Sequences were obtained from blood, either unsorted or a sorted T cell fraction (not recorded which). These receptors were collected from a male donor with ankylosing spondylitis or in good health (not recorded which).

This clonotype was seen at least ten times. The chain carries TRBV29-1 and TRBJ1-6; TRBD1 matches at 8 bases. Looked up from germline, CDR1 is SQVTM and CDR2 is ANQGSEA. The junction had 2 bases not matched to a gene; V was cut back by 6 bases and J by 7 bases. The CDR3 contains 12 residues. CDR3 bases: TGCAGCGTAAGGGACAGGAATTCACCCCTCCACTTT. Amino acid sequence: CSVRDRNSPLHF. Full variable domain (remainder filled in from reference TRBV29-1 and TRBJ1-6): SAVISQKPSRDICQRGTSLTIQCQVDSQVTMMFWYRQQPGQSLTLIATANQGSEATYESGFVIDKFPISRPNLTFSTLTVSNMSPEDSSIYLCSVRDRNSPLHFGNGTRLTVT.

This clonotype was seen only a few times. This chain joins TRBV11-2 and TRBJ2-1; 10 bases fit TRBD2. This CDR3 has 15 amino acids. CDR1 and CDR2 (germline): SGHAT, FQNNGV. Trimming at V came to 3 bases and at J to 6 bases, leaving 5 bases not matched to a gene. As DNA, the CDR3 is TGTGCCAGCAGCTTCCTAGCGGGAGTGGGCAATGAGCAGTTCTTC. Protein sequence: CASSFLAGVGNEQFF.

This clonotype was counted between two and nine times. The chain recombines TRBV20-1 with TRBJ2-3, with a weak D call TRBD2 (6 bases). V was shortened by 3 bases and J by 3 bases, with 19 bases between the two germline ends. Germline lookup yields CDR1 DFQATT and CDR2 SNEGSKA (reference sequence). This CDR3 spans 16 amino acids. The CDR3 region is CSASETSRGSTDTQYF. In DNA form, the CDR3 reads TGCAGTGCTAGTGAAACTAGCCGGGGGTCGACAGATACGCAGTATTTT.

This clonotype has only a few counts. The chain combines TRBV27 with TRBJ2-3; 8 bases align to TRBD1. Germline CDR1 and CDR2: MNHEY and SMNVEV (reference sequence). The CDR3 is 15 residues long. J gave up 1 base and V 5 bases, and 5 bases lay outside the gene matches. The CDR3 is CASSARTGRTDTQYF. CDR3 sequence (DNA): TGTGCCAGCAGTGCCCGGACAGGGCGCACAGATACGCAGTATTTT.

This chain uses TRBV7-9 with TRBJ1-1, with 7 nucleotides matching TRBD1. CDR1 is SEHNR and CDR2 is FQNEAQ in the germline V gene (reference sequence). V lost 1 base to trimming and J lost 11 bases; unmatched junction nucleotides: 13. The CDR3 totals 15 residues. As DNA, the CDR3 is TGTGCCAGCAGCTTAGACCAGGGGGGGGCAATTGAGGCTTTCTTT. It translates to CASSLDQGGAIEAFF.

This clonotype turned up a few times. V usage is TRBV7-2 and J usage is TRBJ1-1; D gene unclear. Germline V gene lookup returns CDR1 SGHTA and CDR2 FQGNSA. The CDR3 totals 15 residues. Trimming cost V 1 base and J 6 bases, with 15 bases left between them. CDR3 residues: CASSLVIGRAAEAFF. DNA of the CDR3: TGTGCCAGCAGCTTAGTGATTGGGCGCGCTGCTGAAGCTTTCTTT.

There are a few counts of this clonotype. One base away lies a much larger clone, so this may be a sequencing read error. The chain has TRBV5-1 and TRBJ2-5, with D unresolved. This CDR3 has 11 residues. Trimming took off 3 bases at V and 3 bases at J, with 3 bases between the two ends. Germline V gene sequence: CDR1 SGHRS, CDR2 YFSETQ. This chain's CDR3 is CASSSKETQYF. DNA of the CDR3: TGCGCCAGCAGCTCCAAAGAGACCCAGTACTTC.

This clonotype was observed a few times. J is TRBJ2-7 and V is TRBV5-1; TRBD2 agrees at 10 bases. Germline CDR1 and CDR2: SGHRS and YFSETQ. The CDR3 is 14 amino acids. Unmatched junction bases numbered 8, after V lost 4 bases and J lost 7 bases. The CDR3 is CASSMSGGAGEQYV. Here the CDR3 DNA reads TGCGCCAGCAGCATGAGCGGGGGGGCCGGTGAGCAGTACGTC.

This clonotype was observed a handful of times. The V and J genes are TRBV4-1 and TRBJ1-5, with a tentative D call TRBD1 (5 bases). Germline assignment: CDR1 MGHRA and CDR2 YSYEKL. Trimming pared 3 bases from V and 4 bases from J, leaving 10 bases between. CDR3 length equals 14 residues. CDR3 coding DNA: TGCGCCAGCAGCCACAGGGTATGGAATCAGCCCCAGCATTTT. Translation gives CASSHRVWNQPQHF.

This chain joins TRBV27 and TRBJ2-1; a weak D match, TRBD1 (6 bases). CDR1 and CDR2 (germline): MNHEY, SMNVEV (reference sequence). The CDR3 runs 14 residues. V was pared by 3 bases and J by 6 bases, with 12 bases between. CDR3 sequence: CASSFGRGTNEQFF. The CDR3 nucleotides are TGTGCCAGCAGTTTCGGCAGGGGAACCAATGAGCAGTTCTTC.

This clonotype was seen a handful of times. The chain joins TRBV12-3 or TRBV12-4 to TRBJ1-2; maybe TRBD1 (5 bases). Deletions cut 7 bases from V and 0 bases from J, with 15 bases between. The CDR3 has 15 residues. The CDR3 loop reads CASTGGEHANYGYTF. DNA of the CDR3: TGTGCCAGCACCGGGGGGGAACACGCTAACTATGGCTACACCTTC.

The DNA of the CDR3 is TGTGCCAGCAGCTCGGCCGGGACAGCGGCCGGGGAGCTGTTTTTT. This gives the protein CASSSAGTAAGELFF. The chain combines TRBV7-8 with TRBJ2-2; 7 nucleotides match TRBD1. The germline V gene has CDR1 SGHVS and CDR2 FQNEAQ. The CDR3 extends over 15 amino acids. Trimming cost V 4 bases and J 6 bases; bases outside gene matches: 8.

The chain has TRBV7-8 and TRBJ2-2; 14 bases align to TRBD2. This CDR3 region has 18 residues. Germline values: CDR1 SGHVS, CDR2 FQNEAQ. The V and J ends lost 0 bases and 6 bases, in that order; junction bases with no gene match: 6. This CDR3 is CASSLAGTSGSFAGELFF. The DNA of the CDR3 is TGTGCCAGCAGCTTAGCAGGGACTAGCGGGAGCTTCGCCGGGGAGCTGTTTTTT.

This clonotype was seen only a few times. The gene calls are TRBV29-1 and TRBJ2-1; D gene uncertain. The germline V and J ends were trimmed by 5 bases and 1 base, with 6 bases remaining between them. Germline V CDR1 and CDR2: SQVTM, ANQGSEA. The CDR3 runs 12 residues. The CDR3 is CSVLGSYNEQFF. For the CDR3, the DNA is TGCAGCGTTCTGGGATCCTACAATGAGCAGTTCTTC.

This clonotype was picked up a small number of times. The rearrangement uses TRBV3-1 and TRBJ2-4; 9 bases are a match to TRBD1. CDR1 is LGHDT, CDR2 YNNKEL, per germline (reference sequence). The CDR3 covers 16 residues. The J segment lost 0 bases and the V segment lost 5 bases, leaving 5 bases of the junction unmatched. CDR3 sequence: CASSRGQGLAKNIQYF. Here the CDR3 DNA reads TGTGCCAGCAGCAGGGGACAGGGACTAGCCAAAAACATTCAGTACTTC. The entire variable domain, with the rest obtained from reference TRBV3-1 and TRBJ2-4, is as follows: DTAVSQTPKYLVTQMGNDKSIKCEQNLGHDTMYWYKQDSKKFLKIMFSYNNKELIINETVPNRFSPKSPDKAHLNLHINSLELGDSAVYFCASSRGQGLAKNIQYFGAGTRLSVL.